What follows are 29 T cell receptor beta chains derived from one specimen sequenced in a study of shared clonotypes between healthy human individuals. Sequencing used immunoSEQ multiplex PCR; TCRdb keeps in-frame clones, though not all of them. This table holds roughly 2,300,000 clones, roughly 92% found once. The sample was naive CD4+ T cells from PBMCs. Subset noted: CD45RA+ positively selected. These receptors were obtained from a man in his late teens or twenties in good health. Some clones in this sample may be carry-over from other donors' samples.

As to this clone: This specimen includes other DNA sequences encoding the same CDR3. This chain joins TRBV28 and TRBJ2-7; D remains ambiguous. CDR3 length: 12 residues. Germline V lookup: CDR1 MDHEN, CDR2 SYDVKM. The ends were cut back, 4 bases at V and 3 bases at J, with 7 bases in the middle. DNA for the CDR3: TGTGCCAGCAGTTCCGACCGCTACGAGCAGTACTTC. Its protein product is CASSSDRYEQYF.

The chain recombines TRBV10-3 with TRBJ2-1; D may be TRBD2 (5 bases). CDR3 length equals 15 residues. The V end lost 2 bases, the J end lost 8 bases, and 16 bases lay between the germline ends. CDR1 is ENHRY and CDR2 is SYGVKD in the germline V gene. CDR3 protein: CAISERISGGYEQFF. CDR3 DNA sequence: TGTGCCATCAGTGAGAGGATCTCTGGAGGCTATGAGCAGTTCTTC.

This clone was seen only once. The CDR3 nucleotides read TGTGCCAGCAGCGGACAGGGGGTCAACGAGCAGTACTTC. Residues: CASSGQGVNEQYF. The J gene is TRBJ2-7, the V gene TRBV2; 10 bases agree with TRBD1. The CDR3 totals 13 residues. The V gene's germline CDR1 is SNHLY and CDR2 FYNNEI. V shed 6 bases, J shed 5 bases, and the junction held 4 bases outside the gene matches.

This clone was seen only once. The chain couples TRBV5-8 to TRBJ1-1; D is uncertain. Germline-derived CDR1 and CDR2 are SGHTS and YDEGEE. CDR3 length: 15 residues. The V gene lost 1 base and the J gene lost 0 bases, with 10 bases spanning the gap. The CDR3 protein is CASSLRSDMNTEAFF. For the CDR3, the DNA is TGTGCCAGCAGCTTGCGGTCGGATATGAACACTGAAGCTTTCTTT. The whole variable domain, filled in from reference TRBV5-8 and TRBJ1-1, reads EAGVTQSPTHLIKTRGQQATLRCSPISGHTSVYWYQQALGLGLQFLLWYDEGEERNRGNFPPRFSGRQFPNYSSELNVNALELEDSALYLCASSLRSDMNTEAFFGQGTRLTVV.

This clone was seen only once. This rearrangement joins TRBV27 to TRBJ2-6; D may be TRBD2 (6 bases). The length of the CDR3 is 14 residues. Germline loops: CDR1 MNHEY, CDR2 SMNVEV (reference sequence). Trimming stripped 8 bases from V and 0 bases from J, with 8 bases between. The CDR3 loop is CASATSSGANVLTF. CDR3 nucleotide sequence: TGTGCCAGCGCGACTAGCTCTGGGGCCAACGTCCTGACTTTC.

The CDR3, as DNA: TGTGCCAGCAGTCGGGACTTCTCCTACAATGAGCAGTTCTTC. It yields the protein CASSRDFSYNEQFF. The rearrangement uses TRBV27 and TRBJ2-1; maybe TRBD2 (6 bases). The CDR3 is made up of 14 amino acids. Germline V gene lookup returns CDR1 MNHEY and CDR2 SMNVEV (reference sequence). V was clipped by 5 bases and J by 0 bases, with 8 bases between them.

The V and J genes are TRBV2 and TRBJ1-2; D unclear. The CDR3 has 14 amino acids. V lost 2 bases, J lost 7 bases, and 14 bases lay in between. CDR1 SNHLY and CDR2 FYNNEI come from the germline V gene. CDR3: CASSEYRGLSGYTF. The CDR3 DNA is TGTGCCAGCAGTGAATATCGGGGATTAAGTGGCTACACCTTC.

The rearrangement uses TRBV19 and TRBJ1-1; 7 bases line up with TRBD1. Germline CDR1 LNHDA, CDR2 SQIVND (reference sequence). V shed 7 bases and J 0 bases; nucleotides not matched to a gene: 5. CDR3 length equals 14 residues. CDR3 loop: CASTPTGMNTEAFF. The DNA for the CDR3 is TGTGCCAGTACTCCGACAGGGATGAACACTGAAGCTTTCTTT. The whole variable domain, remainder taken from reference TRBV19 and TRBJ1-1, is DGGITQSPKYLFRKEGQNVTLSCEQNLNHDAMYWYRQDPGQGLRLIYYSQIVNDFQKGDIAEGYSVSREKKESFPLTVTSAQKNPTAFYLCASTPTGMNTEAFFGQGTRLTVV.

The rearrangement uses TRBV7-3 and TRBJ2-3; 12 bases are a match to TRBD2. V was pared by 2 bases and J by 6 bases, with 9 bases of the junction left unmatched. This CDR3 spans 17 amino acids. From germline, CDR1 is SGHTA and CDR2 FQGTGA. As DNA, the CDR3 is TGTGCCAGCAGCTTAGGAGGGCTAGCGGGAGGGCTCGATACGCAGTATTTT. Its protein is CASSLGGLAGGLDTQYF.

Notes on this clone: The identical CDR3 is also encoded by other nucleotide sequences in the sample. The rearrangement joins TRBV5-1 to TRBJ2-7; no definite D call. Trimming removed 4 bases at V and 1 base at J, with 3 bases between. Germline CDR1 and CDR2: SGHRS and YFSETQ. The CDR3 extends over 11 amino acids. CDR3 amino acids: CASSGSYEQYF. In DNA, the CDR3 is TGCGCCAGCAGCGGGTCCTACGAGCAGTACTTC.

The chain carries TRBV29-1 and TRBJ2-3, with D uncertain. V was trimmed by 5 bases and J by 2 bases, leaving 11 bases between them. This CDR3 has 13 residues. Germline lookup yields CDR1 SQVTM and CDR2 ANQGSEA. The CDR3 bases are TGCAGCGTTTGTGGCAGGACCACAGATACGCAGTATTTT. Translation: CSVCGRTTDTQYF.

The chain carries TRBV2 and TRBJ1-4, with D unresolved. The CDR3 length is 15 residues. The V end lost 1 base, the J end lost 8 bases, and 14 bases lay between the germline ends. CDR1 and CDR2 from the germline V gene are SNHLY and FYNNEI. CDR3 sequence (DNA): TGTGCCAGCAGTGAAGGGTTGGGTCTTGAGGAAAAACTGTTTTTT. As protein: CASSEGLGLEEKLFF.

V is TRBV28 and J is TRBJ2-5; D may be TRBD1 or TRBD2 (5 bases each). The CDR3 has 14 amino acids. V gave up 7 bases and J gave up 1 base, with 13 bases separating them. Germline V gives CDR1 MDHEN, CDR2 SYDVKM. CDR3: CASTPGTVQETQYF. The CDR3 DNA follows: TGTGCCAGCACTCCCGGGACCGTCCAAGAGACCCAGTACTTC.

CDR3 protein: CASSLFGAGGMDTQYF. The CDR3 DNA is TGTGCCAGCAGCTTATTTGGGGCTGGAGGTATGGATACGCAGTATTTT. The chain employs TRBV7-9 and TRBJ2-3; the D gene could be TRBD1 or TRBD2 (5 bases each). The CDR3 totals 16 residues. The V end lost 2 bases, the J end lost 6 bases, and 18 bases lay between the germline ends. Germline lookup yields CDR1 SEHNR and CDR2 FQNEAQ (reference sequence).

V gene TRBV5-4 combines with J gene TRBJ2-1; the match to TRBD2 covers 10 bases. The germline V gene encodes CDR1 SGHNT and CDR2 YYREEE (reference sequence). The CDR3 contains 16 residues. V lost 4 bases, J lost 5 bases, and 9 bases stayed unmatched. The CDR3 nucleotides read TGTGCCAGCAGCCAAAGACTAGCGGGCTACAACAATGAGCAGTTCTTC. Translating it yields CASSQRLAGYNNEQFF. Supplemented by reference TRBV5-4 and TRBJ2-1, the full variable domain reads ETGVTQSPTHLIKTRGQQVTLRCSSQSGHNTVSWYQQALGQGPQFIFQYYREEENGRGNFPPRFSGLQFPNYSSELNVNALELDDSALYLCASSQRLAGYNNEQFFGPGTRLTVL.

The chain links TRBV7-6 to TRBJ2-7; D might be TRBD1 (6 bases). The CDR3 extends over 16 amino acids. V shed 5 bases and J shed 4 bases, with 21 bases lying between them. CDR1 is SGHVS, CDR2 FNYEAQ, per germline. DNA of the CDR3: TGTGCCAGCAGCACCCTATTCGACAGGTTGGGATACGAGCAGTACTTC. It codes for CASSTLFDRLGYEQYF.

The chain carries TRBV10-3 and TRBJ1-2, with 8 bases identical to TRBD1. Germline-derived CDR1 and CDR2 are ENHRY and SYGVKD. J lost 8 bases, V lost 6 bases, and 17 bases had no gene match. The CDR3 totals 16 residues. The CDR3 nucleotides are TGTGCCATCAGCGGTCGGAGGCAGGGGGCAGATGGGGGCTACACCTTC. Its translation is CAISGRRQGADGGYTF.

J is TRBJ2-7 and V is TRBV19, with 7 bases fitting TRBD2. The length of the CDR3 is 14 residues. Germline CDR1 is LNHDA and CDR2 is SQIVND (reference sequence). V shed 6 bases, J shed 5 bases, and the junction held 10 bases outside the gene matches. CDR3 residues: CASRPGREVHEQYF. Written as DNA, the CDR3 is TGTGCCAGTAGGCCGGGACGGGAGGTACACGAGCAGTACTTC.

This rearrangement joins TRBV21-1 to TRBJ2-1; TRBD1, the D gene given by the table, was not confirmed from the DNA. TRBV21-1 is a known pseudogene. CDR3 length: 18 amino acids. The CDR3 DNA reads TGTGCCAGCAGCAAAAACGTTTGCGGACAGGCGAACTACAATGAGCAGTTCTTC. Translated: CASSKNVCGQANYNEQFF.

V is TRBV21-1 and J is TRBJ2-7; TRBD1 is the table's D call, not checked against the DNA. TRBV21-1 is a pseudogene locus. The CDR3 extends over 17 amino acids. CDR3 nucleotide sequence: TGTGCCAGCAGCAAGCACCGACAGGGGACCAACTCCTACGAGCAGTACTTC. It specifies CASSKHRQGTNSYEQYF.

The genes are TRBV6-6 and TRBJ1-2; 8 bases agree with TRBD1. V lost 2 bases to trimming and J lost 5 bases; unmatched junction nucleotides: 7. Germline lookup yields CDR1 MNHNY and CDR2 SVGAGI (reference sequence). CDR3 length: 15 amino acids. Here the CDR3 DNA reads TGTGCCAGCAGTTACCAGGGGGCGTATCGGTATGGCTACACCTTC. It is translated as CASSYQGAYRYGYTF.

The V gene is TRBV5-4, the J gene TRBJ1-5; 7 bases match TRBD1. Germline V CDR1 and CDR2: SGHNT, YYREEE (reference sequence). The CDR3 consists of 16 residues. The V gene end was trimmed by 4 bases and the J gene end by 4 bases; junction bases not matched to a gene: 11. CDR3 DNA: TGTGCCAGCAGCCAGGGGGGTGACCCTGGGAATCAGCCCCAGCATTTT. The encoded protein is CASSQGGDPGNQPQHF.

The CDR3 region has the DNA TGTGCCAGCAGTGAAGCGGCTTCGACAGCGGTCTACGAGCAGTACTTC. Protein: CASSEAASTAVYEQYF. This rearrangement joins TRBV6-1 to TRBJ2-7; D is tentatively TRBD1 or TRBD2 (5 bases each). V was cut by 0 bases and J by 3 bases, with 15 bases left in between. The CDR3 sequence is 16 residues long. Germline V gene data show CDR1 as MNHNS and CDR2 as SASEGT.

About this clone: The same CDR3 arises from other DNA sequences in this sample as well. This rearrangement joins TRBV5-1 to TRBJ1-3; tentatively, D is TRBD1 (5 bases). Between the trimmed V and J ends, which lost 4 bases and 1 base, there was a span of 12 bases. The CDR3 runs 15 residues. Germline V gene lookup returns CDR1 SGHRS and CDR2 YFSETQ. The CDR3 loop reads CASSPGTASGNTIYF. The CDR3 DNA follows: TGCGCCAGCAGCCCGGGGACGGCTTCTGGAAACACCATATATTTT.

In its sample, this clone was seen a few times. The sample holds other DNA sequences that translate to the same CDR3. The V gene is TRBV7-2, the J gene TRBJ2-3, with unresolved D. Germline V CDR1 and CDR2: SGHTA, FQGNSA. The CDR3 is 13 amino acids. The V end was cut by 0 bases, the J end by 1 base, with 2 bases between. The CDR3 protein is CASSLARTDTQYF. The DNA of the CDR3 is TGTGCCAGCAGCTTAGCCCGCACAGATACGCAGTATTTT.

The chain uses TRBV18 and TRBJ2-7; D not certain. CDR1 and CDR2 from the germline V gene are KGHSH and LQKENI. The CDR3 totals 15 residues. The V gene lost 0 bases and the J gene lost 4 bases, with 13 bases spanning the gap. The CDR3 sequence: CASSPPSRAGYEQYF. The CDR3 region has the DNA TGTGCCAGCTCACCACCCTCAAGGGCTGGATACGAGCAGTACTTC. Together with reference TRBV18 and TRBJ2-7, the CDR3 gives the full variable domain: NAGVMQNPRHLVRRRGQEARLRCSPMKGHSHVYWYRQLPEEGLKFMVYLQKENIIDESGMPKERFSAEFPKEGPSILRIQQVVRGDSAAYFCASSPPSRAGYEQYFGPGTRLTVT.

The V gene is TRBV19, the J gene TRBJ1-3; the match to TRBD1 covers 9 bases. CDR1 is LNHDA and CDR2 is SQIVND in the germline V gene (reference sequence). The junction had 6 bases not matched to a gene; V was cut back by 4 bases and J by 8 bases. This CDR3 contains 14 residues. CDR3 in DNA: TGTGCCAGTAGTAACACGGGACAGGGACACACCATATATTTT. It translates to CASSNTGQGHTIYF.

A single count supports this clone. This chain joins TRBV29-1 and TRBJ2-7, with D perhaps assigned TRBD1 or TRBD2 (5 bases each). There are 13 residues in the CDR3. V lost 3 bases to trimming and J lost 3 bases, with 12 bases between them. CDR1 and CDR2 (germline): SQVTM, ANQGSEA. Written as DNA, the CDR3 is TGCAGCGTTGATGGGGGAAAGGGCTACGAGCAGTACTTC. This encodes CSVDGGKGYEQYF.

V usage is TRBV28 and J usage is TRBJ2-5; TRBD1 agrees at 10 bases. This CDR3 has 14 amino acids. In germline, CDR1 is MDHEN, CDR2 SYDVKM. The junction had 6 bases not matched to a gene; V was cut back by 7 bases and J by 4 bases. The CDR3 nucleotides are TGTGCCAGCATCGGACAGGGGGGGCGAGAGACCCAGTACTTC. Translation: CASIGQGGRETQYF.